Presented here are 21 T cell receptor beta chains from one specimen sequenced in a study of response to subunit inactivated influenza vaccine. One entry per CDR3 protein results from TCRdb running MiXCR on the RT-PCR reads. The sample lists 400,000 to 650,000 distinct CDR3 sequences, around 7.9% occurring once. The sample was PBMCs from blood, taken around 25 months after vaccination. The origin of the receptors is a man between 45 and 75 years old who received an inactivated influenza vaccine.

A remark on this clonotype: Compared with germline, one end of the junction differs, possibly owing to a read error. The chain carries TRBV24-1 and TRBJ2-3; D call uncertain. The V gene's germline CDR1 is KGHDR and CDR2 SFDVKD. CDR3 length: 12 residues. CDR3 amino acids: CAASDRPDTQYF. The CDR3 nucleotides read TGTGCCGCCAGTGACCGCCCAGATACGCAGTATTTT.

This clonotype came up once. This chain uses TRBV29-1 with TRBJ1-5; the D gene is possibly TRBD1 (6 bases). Germline CDR1 reads SQVTM; CDR2 reads ANQGSEA. This CDR3 spans 14 amino acids. V was pared by 6 bases and J by 14 bases, with 26 bases between. As DNA, the CDR3 is TGCAGCGTCCGTACCAACAGGGCGGGGGATCCCGAGCATTTT. Protein product: CSVRTNRAGDPEHF.

V gene TRBV27 combines with J gene TRBJ2-7; the D gene could be TRBD1 or TRBD2 (5 bases each). The CDR3 is made up of 13 amino acids. V lost 6 bases and J 7 bases, leaving 16 bases between the germline ends. CDR1 is MNHEY, CDR2 SMNVEV, per germline (reference sequence). The DNA of the CDR3 is TGTGCCAGCAGCGCAACAGGAGGTTGGGAGCAGTACTTC. This translates into CASSATGGWEQYF.

This clonotype was seen ten or more times. V and J are TRBV12-3 or TRBV12-4 and TRBJ2-1, with TRBD2 matching over 9 bases. The CDR3 sequence is 17 residues long. Germline trimming cut 5 bases from V and 4 bases from J; bases unmatched to any gene: 12. CDR3 DNA: TGTGCCAGCAGTATACGGGCTAGCGGGGTTTTGTACAATGAGCAGTTCTTC. Amino acid sequence: CASSIRASGVLYNEQFF.

The chain links TRBV12-3 or TRBV12-4 to TRBJ2-3; D not resolved. Trimming shortened V by 0 bases and J by 2 bases, and 12 bases separated the two germline ends. The CDR3 length is 16 residues. CDR3 sequence reads: CASSLAARRSTDTQYF. CDR3 nucleotides: TGTGCCAGCAGTTTAGCGGCCCGCCGTTCCACAGATACGCAGTATTTT.

This chain joins TRBV29-1 and TRBJ2-5; the match to TRBD2 covers 10 bases. Germline V lookup: CDR1 SQVTM, CDR2 ANQGSEA. CDR3 length equals 17 residues. The junction had 19 bases not matched to a gene; V was cut back by 5 bases and J by 7 bases. DNA of the CDR3: TGCAGCGTTTCCGGCGGGGCTCTAGCGGGGGACGGGCGGACCCAGTACTTC. As protein: CSVSGGALAGDGRTQYF.

This clonotype has only a few counts. Its ends do not fully match the called genes, so a read error is possible. In DNA form, the CDR3 reads TGCGCCAGCAGACCCGGGACAGCCATCTACCAGCAGTACTTC. Translating gives CASRPGTAIYQQYF. The chain couples TRBV5-1 to TRBJ2-7, with TRBD1 identical over 7 bases. This CDR3 spans 14 amino acids. Germline CDR1 SGHRS, CDR2 YFSETQ.

As regards this clonotype: A much larger clone lies a single base off, so this may be a read error. The J gene is TRBJ2-1, the V gene TRBV12-3 or TRBV12-4; 14 nucleotides line up with TRBD2. CDR3 length: 17 amino acids. In DNA, the CDR3 is TGTGCCTGCAGCCTGACTAGCGGGAGGGCCTCATACAATGAGCAGTTCTTC. It specifies CACSLTSGRASYNEQFF.

The CDR3 is CASSLRDAFGELFF. In DNA, the CDR3 is TGCGCCAGCAGCCTCCGGGACGCCTTCGGGGAGCTGTTTTTT. This rearrangement joins TRBV5-1 to TRBJ2-2, with D perhaps being TRBD1 or TRBD2 (5 bases each). Germline CDR1 SGHRS, CDR2 YFSETQ. V was shortened by 4 bases and J by 7 bases, with 14 bases between the two germline ends. CDR3 length equals 14 residues.

This chain links TRBV20-1 with TRBJ1-5, with 8 bases fitting TRBD1. V lost 0 bases and J lost 6; bases outside the gene matches: 10. The germline CDR1 and CDR2 sequences are DFQATT and SNEGSKA (reference sequence). The CDR3 covers 16 residues. Here the CDR3 reads CSAREGSGGGSQPQHF. CDR3 bases: TGCAGTGCTAGAGAGGGGTCAGGGGGCGGAAGTCAGCCCCAGCATTTT.

The V gene is TRBV6-1, the J gene TRBJ1-2, with D hard to call. V was cut by 5 bases and J by 4 bases, with 14 bases left in between. The CDR3 has 14 amino acids. Germline-derived CDR1 and CDR2 are MNHNS and SASEGT. CDR3 amino acids: CASSPDEGVYGYTF. CDR3 nucleotides: TGTGCCAGCAGTCCCGATGAAGGAGTCTATGGCTACACCTTC.

This clonotype came up many times. The junction does not match germline at one end; this may be a read error. The chain's CDR3 is CASRSGGTYNEQFF. CDR3 DNA: TGCGCCAGCAGGTCCGGGGGCACCTACAATGAGCAGTTCTTC. The chain is built from TRBV25-1 and TRBJ2-1, with D perhaps given as TRBD1 or TRBD2 (6 bases each). The CDR3 consists of 14 residues. CDR1 and CDR2 (germline): MGHDK, SYGVNS.

V and J are TRBV4-2 and TRBJ1-6; tentative D call: TRBD1 (5 bases). V was shortened by 4 bases and J by 6 bases, with 7 bases between the two germline ends. Germline CDR1 and CDR2: LGHNA and YNFKEQ. The CDR3 covers 13 residues. In DNA form, the CDR3 reads TGTGCCAGCAGCCCAGGGTTTAATTCACCCCTCCACTTT. Translated: CASSPGFNSPLHF.

This clonotype was detected a few times. The J gene is TRBJ2-7, the V gene TRBV7-2; 9 bases map to TRBD1. Trimming at V came to 5 bases and at J to 3 bases, leaving 5 bases not matched to a gene. CDR3 length: 14 residues. Germline lookup yields CDR1 SGHTA and CDR2 FQGNSA. The CDR3 sequence: CASSTGQGNYEQYF. The CDR3, as DNA: TGTGCCAGCAGCACGGGACAGGGTAACTACGAGCAGTACTTC.

This clonotype was counted many times. The CDR3 protein is CASSVGQVLNTEAFF. The CDR3 DNA reads as TGTGCCAGCAGTGTGGGACAGGTACTGAACACTGAAGCTTTCTTT. The J gene is TRBJ1-1, the V gene TRBV12-3 or TRBV12-4; 8 positions match TRBD1. J was trimmed by 0 bases and V by 5 bases; bases with no gene match: 5. CDR3 length equals 15 residues.

This clonotype was counted between two and nine times. The chain has TRBV29-1 and TRBJ2-3; 12 positions match TRBD2. Trimming removed 7 bases from V and 2 bases from J; junction bases left unmatched: 7. The CDR3 loop spans 15 amino acids. Germline V CDR1 and CDR2: SQVTM, ANQGSEA. The CDR3 DNA reads as TGCAGCGCGGGGACTAGCGGGTACATCACAGATACGCAGTATTTT. Protein product: CSAGTSGYITDTQYF.

The V gene is TRBV7-9, the J gene TRBJ1-6; weak D call: TRBD1 (5 bases). The V end was cut by 1 base, the J end by 5 bases, with 9 bases between. The CDR3 is 15 amino acids. CDR1 SEHNR and CDR2 FQNEAQ come from the germline V gene (reference sequence). CDR3 region: CASSLGRGNNSPLHF. CDR3 bases: TGTGCCAGCAGCTTAGGACGGGGGAATAATTCACCCCTCCACTTT.

The table lists this clonotype with many counts. The chain uses TRBV20-1 and TRBJ2-7; 10 nucleotides agree with TRBD2. Per germline, CDR1 DFQATT and CDR2 SNEGSKA (reference sequence). V lost 3 bases and J lost 2; bases outside the gene matches: 10. The CDR3 sequence is 16 residues long. The CDR3 DNA sequence: TGCAGTGCTAGCGGTAGCGGGGGGCTAACACCCTACGAGCAGTACTTC. Translating it yields CSASGSGGLTPYEQYF.

J is TRBJ2-5 and V is TRBV7-2, with TRBD2 matching 9 bases. This CDR3 is 15 amino acids long. The germline gives CDR1 SGHTA, CDR2 FQGNSA. V trimming: 5 bases; J trimming: 7 bases; junction bases outside the gene matches: 11. The CDR3 coding sequence is TGTGCCAGCAGCCCCGCGGGGGGGCCGCTGGGGACCCAGTACTTC. It yields the protein CASSPAGGPLGTQYF.

The sample holds a few counts of this clonotype. The junction does not match germline at one end; this may be a read error. V usage is TRBV5-6 and J usage is TRBJ2-1; 11 positions agree with TRBD2. The CDR3 is 11 residues long. The V gene's germline CDR1 is SGHDT and CDR2 YYEEEE. CDR3 sequence: CASSRLAGQDF. CDR3 nucleotide sequence: TGTGCCAGCAGCCGACTAGCGGGACAAGACTTC.

This clonotype was observed a few times. The chain joins TRBV5-1 to TRBJ2-1; TRBD1 agrees at 11 bases. This CDR3 spans 16 amino acids. CDR1 is SGHRS, CDR2 YFSETQ, per germline. V lost 3 bases and J lost 4; bases outside the gene matches: 6. The CDR3 reads CASSSWGTGGYNEQFF. CDR3 DNA: TGCGCCAGCAGCTCGTGGGGGACAGGGGGGTACAATGAGCAGTTCTTC. The whole variable domain, filled in from reference TRBV5-1 and TRBJ2-1, reads KAGVTQTPRYLIKTRGQQVTLSCSPISGHRSVSWYQQTPGQGLQFLFEYFSETQRNKGNFPGRFSGRQFSNSRSEMNVSTLELGDSALYLCASSSWGTGGYNEQFFGPGTRLTVL.